The next 4 T cell receptor beta chains were all read from a single sample in a study. TCRdb analysed the RT-PCR reads with MiXCR anew, one entry per CDR3 protein. Of about 680,000 distinct CDR3 sequences detected, approximately 15% appear once; the ten largest clones hold 3% to 4.5%. Source material: memory CD4+ T cells from blood. The source is a female donor in good health, serving as a healthy control.

This chain links TRBV4-2 with TRBJ2-1; 7 bases line up with TRBD2. The J segment lost 9 bases and the V segment lost 3 bases, leaving 8 bases of the junction unmatched. The germline gives CDR1 LGHNA, CDR2 YNFKEQ. The CDR3 has 14 amino acids. Here the CDR3 reads CASSQGGGVGEQFF. CDR3 DNA sequence: TGTGCCAGCAGCCAGGGGGGAGGGGTGGGTGAGCAGTTCTTC.

A few counts support this clonotype. The chain uses TRBV4-3 and TRBJ1-5, with TRBD1 matching over 9 bases. Trimming at V came to 2 bases and at J to 7 bases, leaving 6 bases not matched to a gene. Germline V gene sequence: CDR1 LGHNA, CDR2 YSLEER. The CDR3 covers 15 residues. DNA of the CDR3: TGCGCCAGCAGCCAAACAGGGGGCCCGGGACAGCCCCAGCATTTT. Protein: CASSQTGGPGQPQHF.

The chain couples TRBV20-1 to TRBJ2-5, with a possible D match to TRBD2 (7 bases). The germline V gene has CDR1 DFQATT and CDR2 SNEGSKA (reference sequence). This CDR3 contains 14 residues. V was cut by 7 bases and J by 4 bases, with 19 bases left in between. DNA for the CDR3: TGCAGTGTTCCTGGGGGGGGGCCGGCAGAGACCCAGTACTTC. Translated, it gives CSVPGGGPAETQYF.

This clonotype was observed a few times. V is TRBV10-3 and J is TRBJ2-7; 8 bases line up with TRBD1. Germline V gene sequence: CDR1 ENHRY, CDR2 SYGVKD. The length of the CDR3 is 14 residues. V dropped 6 bases and J dropped 2; count of bases not matched to a gene: 6. CDR3 DNA: TGTGCCATCAGCCCGGACAGGGCGACCTACGAGCAGTACTTC. Its protein product is CAISPDRATYEQYF.